One and the same sample provided the 21 T cell receptor beta chains below, sequenced in a study of OX40 agonist ivuxolimab in advanced cancers. The data were produced by immunoSEQ multiplex PCR, yet TCRdb's version contains in-frame clones alone and is incomplete. The table includes approximately 91,000 clones, around 85% detected once. Here the sequenced sample was CD4+ or CD8+ T cells sorted from blood, taken in a trial of the OX40 agonist ivuxolimab. The receptors shown here come from an adult with an advanced solid tumor such as melanoma, head and neck, liver or kidney cancer.

The V call is TRBV4-2, the J call TRBJ2-1; D may be TRBD1 (6 bases). CDR3 length equals 14 residues. Germline-derived CDR1 and CDR2 are LGHNA and YNFKEQ. Trimming pared 0 bases from V and 6 bases from J, leaving 9 bases between. CDR3 bases: TGTGCCAGCAGCCAAGAAGGACAGAGCAATGAGCAGTTCTTC. Its translation: CASSQEGQSNEQFF.

The rearrangement uses TRBV29-1 and TRBJ1-1, with D possibly matching TRBD1 (5 bases). The CDR3 covers 13 residues. V was shortened by 4 bases and J by 4 bases, with 13 bases between the two germline ends. CDR1 and CDR2 (germline): SQVTM, ANQGSEA. Written as DNA, the CDR3 is TGCAGCGTTGGACCGCAGGGAGGCACTGAAGCTTTCTTT. As protein: CSVGPQGGTEAFF.

The chain joins TRBV5-1 to TRBJ1-4, with D possibly being TRBD1 (5 bases). The germline gives CDR1 SGHRS, CDR2 YFSETQ. V dropped 4 bases and J dropped 2 bases, with 9 bases sitting between them. The CDR3 length is 14 residues. In DNA form, the CDR3 reads TGCGCCAGCAGCACAGGATTGACTAATGAAAAACTGTTTTTT. This gives the protein CASSTGLTNEKLFF.

The V call is TRBV7-9, the J call TRBJ1-1; TRBD1 might be the D (5 bases). Germline lookup yields CDR1 SEHNR and CDR2 FQNEAQ (reference sequence). Trimming stripped 0 bases from V and 5 bases from J, with 19 bases between. This CDR3 region has 17 residues. The CDR3 is CASSLASLEGEGTEAFF. The CDR3 DNA sequence: TGTGCCAGCAGCTTAGCATCCTTGGAAGGGGAGGGTACTGAAGCTTTCTTT.

Only a few counts were recorded for this clone. This chain uses TRBV27 with TRBJ2-1, with D hard to call. This CDR3 has 14 amino acids. Per germline, CDR1 MNHEY and CDR2 SMNVEV (reference sequence). Trimming stripped 5 bases from V and 6 bases from J, with 14 bases between. CDR3 coding DNA: TGTGCCAGCAGTCCCCAAGCAGGCCCCAATGAGCAGTTCTTC. It encodes CASSPQAGPNEQFF.

The rearrangement links TRBV7-8 to TRBJ2-7, with TRBD2 as a possible D gene (5 bases). V was clipped by 2 bases and J by 1 base, with 15 bases between them. The CDR3 has 16 amino acids. CDR1 is SGHVS and CDR2 is FQNEAQ in the germline V gene. CDR3 protein: CASSLMVGRGSYEQYF. The CDR3 DNA reads as TGTGCCAGCAGCTTAATGGTGGGCCGGGGTTCCTACGAGCAGTACTTC.

The chain has TRBV7-2 and TRBJ1-2; a weak D match, TRBD1 (6 bases). V gave up 2 bases and J gave up 1 base, with 11 bases separating them. Per germline, CDR1 SGHTA and CDR2 FQGNSA. The CDR3 loop spans 15 amino acids. The CDR3 sequence: CASSLPTGDNYGYTF. The CDR3 bases are TGTGCCAGCAGCTTACCGACAGGTGATAACTATGGCTACACCTTC.

The chain links TRBV19 to TRBJ1-1; no reliable D call. Germline CDR1 and CDR2: LNHDA and SQIVND (reference sequence). The CDR3 has 11 residues. V lost 2 bases and J 8 bases, leaving 6 bases between the germline ends. CDR3 DNA sequence: TGTGCCAGTAGTATATCCCGGGAAGCTTTCTTT. This codes for CASSISREAFF.

The genes are TRBV5-4 and TRBJ2-2, with TRBD1 identical over 8 bases. The CDR3 consists of 16 residues. J was trimmed by 8 bases and V by 3 bases; bases with no gene match: 12. Germline V CDR1 and CDR2: SGHNT, YYREEE (reference sequence). CDR3 bases: TGTGCCAGCAGCTCACCCCAGGGGGCCGGTTGGGGGGAGCTGTTTTTT. This gives the protein CASSSPQGAGWGELFF.

In nucleotides, the CDR3 is TGTGCCAGCGGACCTATCCTTACTGTTTATAGCAATCAGCCCCAGCATTTT. It codes for CASGPILTVYSNQPQHF. J is TRBJ1-5 and V is TRBV28, with unresolved D. CDR1 MDHEN and CDR2 SYDVKM come from the germline V gene. The CDR3 is 17 amino acids. Trimming cost V 8 bases and J 0 bases, with 20 bases left between them.

This chain joins TRBV4-1 and TRBJ1-4; 8 nucleotides line up with TRBD1. Germline CDR1 reads MGHRA; CDR2 reads YSYEKL. The V gene end was trimmed by 5 bases and the J gene end by 4 bases; junction bases not matched to a gene: 6. This CDR3 spans 15 amino acids. The CDR3 DNA reads as TGCGCCAGCAGCTTGAGGACAGGGAATAATGAAAAACTGTTTTTT. Translated, it gives CASSLRTGNNEKLFF.

The chain carries TRBV11-3 and TRBJ2-2; 9 bases align to TRBD2. This CDR3 has 17 residues. The germline gives CDR1 SGHNT, CDR2 YENEEA. Trimming removed 0 bases from V and 7 bases from J; junction bases left unmatched: 9. Written as DNA, the CDR3 is TGTGCCAGCAGCTTAGACCAGGGGACTAGCCATATCGGGGAGCTGTTTTTT. Translated, it gives CASSLDQGTSHIGELFF.

The chain couples TRBV5-5 to TRBJ2-4; TRBD1 agrees at 8 bases. The CDR3 extends over 13 amino acids. After removal of 4 bases from V and 9 bases from J, the junction contained 6 bases not matched to a gene. Germline V CDR1 and CDR2: SGHKS, YYEKEE (reference sequence). This chain's CDR3 is CASSPGQVSIQYF. CDR3 nucleotides: TGTGCCAGCAGCCCGGGACAGGTTAGCATTCAGTACTTC.

The chain is built from TRBV2 and TRBJ2-5; D is ambiguous. V shed 6 bases and J shed 5 bases, with 10 bases lying between them. Looked up from germline, CDR1 is SNHLY and CDR2 is FYNNEI. The CDR3 consists of 12 residues. The CDR3 bases are TGTGCCAGCAGCCCACTCATGGAGACCCAGTACTTC. Translated, it gives CASSPLMETQYF.

The rearrangement links TRBV10-3 to TRBJ2-1; TRBD1 might be the D (5 bases). Trimming took 8 bases from V and 9 from J, leaving 14 bases between them. Germline CDR1 ENHRY, CDR2 SYGVKD. There are 12 residues in the CDR3. The CDR3 nucleotides read TGTGCCATCCATCAGGGATCGGGTGAGCAGTTCTTC. Its translation: CAIHQGSGEQFF.

The V call is TRBV18, the J call TRBJ1-1; the D gene is possibly TRBD1 (6 bases). Germline V gene data show CDR1 as KGHSH and CDR2 as LQKENI. Trimming cost V 4 bases and J 7 bases, with 19 bases left between them. CDR3 length: 15 residues. The CDR3 DNA reads TGTGCCAGCTCACGGTTCAATACAGGGAGTGGTGAAGCTTTCTTT. Encoded protein: CASSRFNTGSGEAFF.

Note on this clone: This specimen includes other DNA sequences encoding the same CDR3. The rearrangement links TRBV19 to TRBJ1-3; perhaps TRBD1 as D (5 bases). With 5 bases removed from V and 0 bases from J, the gap between germline ends came to 11 bases. The CDR3 is made up of 15 amino acids. Germline CDR1 and CDR2: LNHDA and SQIVND (reference sequence). Here the CDR3 reads CASSLSQVSGNTIYF. The DNA of the CDR3 is TGTGCCAGTAGTCTTTCACAGGTCTCTGGAAACACCATATATTTT.

The V and J genes are TRBV28 and TRBJ2-6, with 8 nucleotides matching TRBD1. This CDR3 has 18 amino acids. V shed 5 bases, J shed 0 bases, and the junction held 9 bases outside the gene matches. Germline V gene data show CDR1 as MDHEN and CDR2 as SYDVKM. CDR3 bases: TGTGCCAGCAGTCTATCCGGGACAGGCGTCTCTGGGGCCAACGTCCTGACTTTC. This translates into CASSLSGTGVSGANVLTF. The full variable domain, with the rest looked up from reference TRBV28 and TRBJ2-6, is DVKVTQSSRYLVKRTGEKVFLECVQDMDHENMFWYRQDPGLGLRLIYFSYDVKMKEKGDIPEGYSVSREKKERFSLILESASTNQTSMYLCASSLSGTGVSGANVLTFGAGSRLTVL.

This sequence joins TRBV19 and TRBJ2-3, with a possible D match to TRBD2 (7 bases). The germline V gene has CDR1 LNHDA and CDR2 SQIVND (reference sequence). This CDR3 is 15 amino acids long. Deletions cut 8 bases from V and 0 bases from J, with 15 bases between. CDR3 nucleotides: TGTGCCAGTCCGACGGGGGGCGTTAGCACAGATACGCAGTATTTT. Protein sequence: CASPTGGVSTDTQYF.

The count of this clone is one. The rearrangement uses TRBV18 and TRBJ2-5; 7 bases align to TRBD2. V lost 4 bases, J lost 2 bases, and 4 bases stayed unmatched. This CDR3 contains 14 residues. Germline CDR1 and CDR2: KGHSH and LQKENI. CDR3 loop: CASSRRGDQETQYF. In nucleotides, the CDR3 is TGTGCCAGCTCACGACGGGGGGATCAAGAGACCCAGTACTTC.

The rearrangement joins TRBV28 to TRBJ1-2; D is undetermined. The germline CDR1 and CDR2 sequences are MDHEN and SYDVKM. Deletions cut 5 bases from V and 4 bases from J, with 17 bases between. The CDR3 extends over 15 amino acids. The CDR3, as DNA: TGTGCCAGCAGTCGAGGCCTAAGTTTCGGCTATGGCTACACCTTC. Amino acid sequence: CASSRGLSFGYGYTF.